This T cell receptor beta chain was found in a study of shared clonotypes between healthy human individuals. Overall study results and limits: The generation probabilities recorded for non-shared clonotypes fell below those of clonotypes shared by all four donors. Some naive CD4 clonotypes, 4% to 6%, turned up in common across a few donors.

On this clone: Its cognate antigen is unknown.

CDR3 size: 17 residues. Germline CDR1 and CDR2: SGHRS and YFSETQ. V shed 0 bases, J shed 7 bases, and the junction held 11 bases outside the gene matches. Libraries were prepared by immunoSEQ multiplex PCR; TCRdb keeps only in-frame clonotypes and omits some of them. The sample records 2 million to 2.5 million clones, 90% to 95% being singletons. The sample taken for sequencing was naive CD4+ T cells sorted from blood. The subset is: CD45RA+ positively selected. The receptor comes from a man aged 18 to 29 in good health. This chain connects TRBV5-1 to TRBJ2-2; 8 bases agree with TRBD1. DNA of the CDR3: TGCGCCAGCAGCTTGGCCTTCGGACAGGGTCCTCGCGGGGAGCTGTTTTTT. This gives the protein CASSLAFGQGPRGELFF. Supplemented by reference TRBV5-1 and TRBJ2-2, the full variable domain reads KAGVTQTPRYLIKTRGQQVTLSCSPISGHRSVSWYQQTPGQGLQFLFEYFSETQRNKGNFPGRFSGRQFSNSRSEMNVSTLELGDSALYLCASSLAFGQGPRGELFFGEGSRLTVL.